The clone carrying this T cell receptor (beta chain) was observed a few times. V was shortened by 7 bases and J by 6 bases, with 10 bases between the two germline ends. Per germline, CDR1 MNHNY and CDR2 SVGAGI (reference sequence). The CDR3 length is 12 residues. The entry originates in a study of CD8+ T cells in alopecia areata. Treatment: oral pan-JAK inhibitor, 5-10 mg twice daily. After isolation, RNA underwent reverse transcription to generate cDNA as the sequencing template. Assay used: immunoSEQ multiplex PCR; TCRdb lists only in-frame clones, some missing. The table records some 190,000 clones, 40% to 55% of them present only once.

The chain links TRBV6-6 to TRBJ2-1; D ambiguous. This receptor was obtained from a human donor with alopecia areata. Sequenced here: CD8+ T cells sorted from blood, sampled at approximately week 51, from a patient treated with tofacitinib. CDR3 protein: CASISDPNEQFF. The CDR3 DNA is TGTGCCAGCATTTCCGACCCCAATGAGCAGTTCTTC.